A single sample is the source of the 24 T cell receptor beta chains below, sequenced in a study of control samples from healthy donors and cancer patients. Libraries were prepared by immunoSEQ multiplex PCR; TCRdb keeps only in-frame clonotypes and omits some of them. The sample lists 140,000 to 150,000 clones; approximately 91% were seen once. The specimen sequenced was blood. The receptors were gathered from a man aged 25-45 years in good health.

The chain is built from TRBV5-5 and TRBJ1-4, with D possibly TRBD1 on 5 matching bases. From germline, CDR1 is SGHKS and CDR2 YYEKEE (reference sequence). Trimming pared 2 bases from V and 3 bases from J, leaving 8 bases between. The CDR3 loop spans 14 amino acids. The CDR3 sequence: CASSFWGPNEKLFF. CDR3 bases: TGTGCCAGCAGCTTTTGGGGACCTAATGAAAAACTGTTTTTT.

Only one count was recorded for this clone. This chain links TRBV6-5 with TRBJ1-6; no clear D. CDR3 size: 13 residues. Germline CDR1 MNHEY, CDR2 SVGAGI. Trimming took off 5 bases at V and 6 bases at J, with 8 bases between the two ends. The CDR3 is CASSQRGNSPLHF. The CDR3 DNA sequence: TGTGCCAGCAGTCAACGGGGTAATTCACCCCTCCACTTT.

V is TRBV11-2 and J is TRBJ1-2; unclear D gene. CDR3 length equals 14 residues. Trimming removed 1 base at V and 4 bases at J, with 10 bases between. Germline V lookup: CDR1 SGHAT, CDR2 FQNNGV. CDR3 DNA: TGTGCCAGCAGCTTAGGACACGGGCTCTATGGCTACACCTTC. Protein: CASSLGHGLYGYTF. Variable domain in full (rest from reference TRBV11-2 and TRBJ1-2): EAGVAQSPRYKIIEKRQSVAFWCNPISGHATLYWYQQILGQGPKLLIQFQNNGVVDDSQLPKDRFSAERLKGVDSTLKIQPAKLEDSAVYLCASSLGHGLYGYTFGSGTRLTVV.

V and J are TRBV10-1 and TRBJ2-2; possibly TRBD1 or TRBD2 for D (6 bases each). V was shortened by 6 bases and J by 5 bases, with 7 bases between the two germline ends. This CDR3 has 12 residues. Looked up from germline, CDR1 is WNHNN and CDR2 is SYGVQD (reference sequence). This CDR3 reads CASRGGTGELFF. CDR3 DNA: TGCGCCAGCAGAGGGGGGACCGGGGAGCTGTTTTTT.

The CDR3 DNA follows: TGTGCCAGCAGCCAAACTAGCGGAAACAATGAGCAGTTCTTC. Translated: CASSQTSGNNEQFF. This chain joins TRBV3-1 (or the pseudogene TRBV3-2) and TRBJ2-1; 8 bases map to TRBD2. With 2 bases clipped from V and 5 bases from J, the junction kept 2 bases outside the gene matches. Germline CDR1 is LGHDT and CDR2 is YNNKEL (reference sequence). The CDR3 consists of 14 residues.

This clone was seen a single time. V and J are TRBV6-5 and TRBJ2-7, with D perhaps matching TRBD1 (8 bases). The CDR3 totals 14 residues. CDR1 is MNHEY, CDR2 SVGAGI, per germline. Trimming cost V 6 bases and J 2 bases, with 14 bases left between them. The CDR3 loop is CASSPTGGAYEQYF. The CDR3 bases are TGTGCCAGCAGCCCAACAGGGGGGGCCTACGAGCAGTACTTC.

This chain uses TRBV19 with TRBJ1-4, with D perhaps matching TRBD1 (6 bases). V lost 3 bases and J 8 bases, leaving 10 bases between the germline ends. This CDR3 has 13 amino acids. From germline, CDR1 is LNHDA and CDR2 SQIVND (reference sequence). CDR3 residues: CASSIAGVEKLFF. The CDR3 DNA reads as TGTGCCAGTAGTATTGCAGGGGTGGAAAAACTGTTTTTT.

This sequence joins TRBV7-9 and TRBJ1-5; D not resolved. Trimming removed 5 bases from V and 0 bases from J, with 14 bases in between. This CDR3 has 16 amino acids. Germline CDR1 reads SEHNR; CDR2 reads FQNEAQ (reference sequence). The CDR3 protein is CASSDGGKDSNQPQHF. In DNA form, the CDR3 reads TGTGCCAGCAGCGACGGTGGGAAAGATAGCAATCAGCCCCAGCATTTT. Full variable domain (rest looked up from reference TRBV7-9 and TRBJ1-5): DTGVSQNPRHKITKRGQNVTFRCDPISEHNRLYWYRQTLGQGPEFLTYFQNEAQLEKSRLLSDRFSAERPKGSFSTLEIQRTEQGDSAMYLCASSDGGKDSNQPQHFGDGTRLSIL.

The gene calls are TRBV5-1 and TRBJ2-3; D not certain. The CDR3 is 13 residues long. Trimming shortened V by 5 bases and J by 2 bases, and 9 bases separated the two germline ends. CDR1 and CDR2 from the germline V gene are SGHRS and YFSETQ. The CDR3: CASSKRTTDTQYF. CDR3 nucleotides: TGCGCCAGCAGTAAACGGACCACAGATACGCAGTATTTT.

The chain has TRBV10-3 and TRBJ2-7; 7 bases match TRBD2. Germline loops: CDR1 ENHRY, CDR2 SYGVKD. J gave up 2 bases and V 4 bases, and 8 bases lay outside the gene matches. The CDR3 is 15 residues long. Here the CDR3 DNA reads TGTGCCATCAGTGCGACCAGCGGGGAGACCTACGAGCAGTACTTC. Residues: CAISATSGETYEQYF.

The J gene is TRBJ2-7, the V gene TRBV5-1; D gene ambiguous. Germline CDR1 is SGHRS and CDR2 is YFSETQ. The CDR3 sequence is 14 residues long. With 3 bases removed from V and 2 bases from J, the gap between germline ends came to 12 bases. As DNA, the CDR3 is TGCGCCAGCAGCTCGGACGGATGGGCCTACGAGCAGTACTTC. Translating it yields CASSSDGWAYEQYF. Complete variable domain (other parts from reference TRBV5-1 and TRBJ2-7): KAGVTQTPRYLIKTRGQQVTLSCSPISGHRSVSWYQQTPGQGLQFLFEYFSETQRNKGNFPGRFSGRQFSNSRSEMNVSTLELGDSALYLCASSSDGWAYEQYFGPGTRLTVT.

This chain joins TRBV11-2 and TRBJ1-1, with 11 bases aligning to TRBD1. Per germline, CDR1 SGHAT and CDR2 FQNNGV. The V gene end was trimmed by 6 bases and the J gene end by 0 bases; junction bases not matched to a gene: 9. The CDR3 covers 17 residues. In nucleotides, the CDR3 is TGTGCCAGCAGTTCGGACAGGGGGCGGATTTTGAACACTGAAGCTTTCTTT. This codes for CASSSDRGRILNTEAFF.

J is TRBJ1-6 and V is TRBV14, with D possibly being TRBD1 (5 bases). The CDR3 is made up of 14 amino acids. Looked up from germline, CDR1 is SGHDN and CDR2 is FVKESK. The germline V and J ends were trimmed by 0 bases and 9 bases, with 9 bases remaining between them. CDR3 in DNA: TGTGCCAGCAGCCAAGAAGTGGGGACTTCACCCCTCCACTTT. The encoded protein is CASSQEVGTSPLHF.

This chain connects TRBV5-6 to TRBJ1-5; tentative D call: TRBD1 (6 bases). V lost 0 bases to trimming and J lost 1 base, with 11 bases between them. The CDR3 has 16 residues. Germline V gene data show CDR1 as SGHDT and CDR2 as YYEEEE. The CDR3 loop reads CASSLDRGGSNQPQHF. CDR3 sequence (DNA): TGTGCCAGCAGCTTGGATAGGGGGGGGAGCAATCAGCCCCAGCATTTT.

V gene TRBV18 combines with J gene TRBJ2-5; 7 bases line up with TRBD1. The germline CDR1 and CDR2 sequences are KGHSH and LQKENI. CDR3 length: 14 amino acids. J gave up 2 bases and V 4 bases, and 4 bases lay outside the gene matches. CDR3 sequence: CASSLRDSQETQYF. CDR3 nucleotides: TGTGCCAGCTCACTACGGGACAGTCAAGAGACCCAGTACTTC.

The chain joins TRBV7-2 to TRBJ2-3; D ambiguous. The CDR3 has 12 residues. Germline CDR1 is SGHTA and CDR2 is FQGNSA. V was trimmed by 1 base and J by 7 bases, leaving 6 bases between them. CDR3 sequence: CASSLDAHTQYF. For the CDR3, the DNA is TGTGCCAGCAGCTTAGATGCCCATACGCAGTATTTT.

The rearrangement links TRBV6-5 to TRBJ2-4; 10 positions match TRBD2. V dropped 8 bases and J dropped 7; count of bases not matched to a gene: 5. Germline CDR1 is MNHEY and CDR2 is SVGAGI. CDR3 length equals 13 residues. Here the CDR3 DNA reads TGTGCCAGCCTTCTAGCGGGGGAGAACATTCAGTACTTC. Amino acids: CASLLAGENIQYF.

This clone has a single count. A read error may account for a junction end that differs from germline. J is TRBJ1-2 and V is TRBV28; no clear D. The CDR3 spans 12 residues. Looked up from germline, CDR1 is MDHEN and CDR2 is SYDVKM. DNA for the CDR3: TGTGCCAGCAGTCGGACGAGACGAAACGGGGTTTTC. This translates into CASSRTRRNGVF.

CDR3 residues: CASSLSRTVNTEAFF. In DNA, the CDR3 is TGTGCCAGCAGTTTATCGCGGACGGTGAACACTGAAGCTTTCTTT. The J gene is TRBJ1-1, the V gene TRBV27, with D uncertain. From germline, CDR1 is MNHEY and CDR2 SMNVEV (reference sequence). Trimming took off 0 bases at V and 0 bases at J, with 8 bases between the two ends. The CDR3 runs to 15 residues.

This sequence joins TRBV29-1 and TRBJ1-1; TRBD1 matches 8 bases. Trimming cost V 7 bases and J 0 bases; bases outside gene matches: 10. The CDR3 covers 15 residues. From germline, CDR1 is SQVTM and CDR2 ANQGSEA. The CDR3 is CSAFQGAPMNTEAFF. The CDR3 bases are TGCAGCGCATTCCAGGGGGCCCCTATGAACACTGAAGCTTTCTTT.

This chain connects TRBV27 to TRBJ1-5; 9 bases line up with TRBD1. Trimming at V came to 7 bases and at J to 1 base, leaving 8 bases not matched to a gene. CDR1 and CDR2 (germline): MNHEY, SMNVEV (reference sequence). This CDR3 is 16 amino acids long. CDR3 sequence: CASTPLGTGSNQPQHF. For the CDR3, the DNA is TGTGCCAGCACCCCCCTTGGGACAGGGAGCAATCAGCCCCAGCATTTT.

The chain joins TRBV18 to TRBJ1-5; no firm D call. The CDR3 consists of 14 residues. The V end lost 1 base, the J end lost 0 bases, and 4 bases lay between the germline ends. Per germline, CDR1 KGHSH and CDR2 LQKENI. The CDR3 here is CASSPLGSNQPQHF. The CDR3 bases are TGTGCCAGCTCACCACTGGGTAGCAATCAGCCCCAGCATTTT. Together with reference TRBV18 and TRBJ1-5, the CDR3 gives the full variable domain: NAGVMQNPRHLVRRRGQEARLRCSPMKGHSHVYWYRQLPEEGLKFMVYLQKENIIDESGMPKERFSAEFPKEGPSILRIQQVVRGDSAAYFCASSPLGSNQPQHFGDGTRLSIL.

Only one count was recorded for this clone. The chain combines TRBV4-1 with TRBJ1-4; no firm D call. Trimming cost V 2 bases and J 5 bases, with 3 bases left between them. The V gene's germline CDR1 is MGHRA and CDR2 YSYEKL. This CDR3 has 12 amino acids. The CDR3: CASSQPNEKLFF. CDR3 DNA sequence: TGCGCCAGCAGCCAACCGAATGAAAAACTGTTTTTT.

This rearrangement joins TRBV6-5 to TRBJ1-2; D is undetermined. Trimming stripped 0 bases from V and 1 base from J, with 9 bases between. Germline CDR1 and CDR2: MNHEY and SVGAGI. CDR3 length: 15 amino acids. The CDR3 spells CASSYSSIFNYGYTF. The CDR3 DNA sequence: TGTGCCAGCAGTTACTCCAGCATTTTTAACTATGGCTACACCTTC.